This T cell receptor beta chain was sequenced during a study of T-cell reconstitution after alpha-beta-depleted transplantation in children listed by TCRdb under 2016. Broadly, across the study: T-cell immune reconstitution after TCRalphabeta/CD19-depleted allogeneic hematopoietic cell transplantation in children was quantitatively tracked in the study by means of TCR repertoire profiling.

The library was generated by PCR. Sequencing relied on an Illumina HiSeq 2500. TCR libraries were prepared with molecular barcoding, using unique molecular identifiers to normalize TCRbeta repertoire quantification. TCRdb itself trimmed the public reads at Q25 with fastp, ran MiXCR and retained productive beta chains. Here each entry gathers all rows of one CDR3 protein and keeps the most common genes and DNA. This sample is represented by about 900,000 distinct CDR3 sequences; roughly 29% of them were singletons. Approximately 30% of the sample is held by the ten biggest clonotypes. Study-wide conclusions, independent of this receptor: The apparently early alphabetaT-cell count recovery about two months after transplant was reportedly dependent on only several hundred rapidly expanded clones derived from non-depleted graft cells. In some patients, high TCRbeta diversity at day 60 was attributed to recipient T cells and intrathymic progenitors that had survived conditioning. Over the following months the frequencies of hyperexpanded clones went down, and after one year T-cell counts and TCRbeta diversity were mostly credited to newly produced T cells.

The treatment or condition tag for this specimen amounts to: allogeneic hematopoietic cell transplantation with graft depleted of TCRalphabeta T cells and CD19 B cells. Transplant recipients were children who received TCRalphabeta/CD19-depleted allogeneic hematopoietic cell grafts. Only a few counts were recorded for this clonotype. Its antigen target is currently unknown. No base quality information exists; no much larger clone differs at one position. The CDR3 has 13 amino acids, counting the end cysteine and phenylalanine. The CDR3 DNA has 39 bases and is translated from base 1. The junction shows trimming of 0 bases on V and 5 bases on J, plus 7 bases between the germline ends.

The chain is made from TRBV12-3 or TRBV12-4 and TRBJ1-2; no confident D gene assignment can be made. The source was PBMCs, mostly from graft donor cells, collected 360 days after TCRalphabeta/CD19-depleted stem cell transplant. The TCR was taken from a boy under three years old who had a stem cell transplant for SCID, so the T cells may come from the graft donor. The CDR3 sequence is CASSLARGYGYTF. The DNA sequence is TGTGCCAGCAGTTTAGCGCGAGGATATGGCTACACCTTC.